This entry lists 32 T cell receptor beta chains sequenced from one sample in a study of T-cell memory formation after mild COVID-19. TCRdb used MiXCR to reprocess the 5' RACE reads, holding one entry per CDR3 protein. Among over 300,000 distinct CDR3 sequences, approximately 22% were seen once, and the ten largest hold 21%. Sequencing was performed on PBMCs or a T cell subset sorted from them (not recorded which). The receptors stem from a young man who had mild COVID-19 (a few samples of this study predate the infection). Cell type and time point are not known.

This clonotype was counted a few times. The rearrangement joins TRBV23-1 to TRBJ2-7; TRBD1 matches at 8 bases. TRBV23-1 is labeled an ORF, and its function is uncertain. V trimming: 7 bases; J trimming: 1 base; junction bases outside the gene matches: 12. The CDR3 covers 16 residues. CDR3 loop: CASTRTGRCLSYEQYV. The CDR3 DNA follows: TGCGCCAGCACTCGGACAGGGAGGTGCCTATCCTACGAGCAGTACGTC.

This clonotype occurred a few times. The rearrangement joins TRBV28 to TRBJ2-7; D perhaps matches TRBD1 (5 bases). V dropped 5 bases and J dropped 0 bases, with 14 bases sitting between them. In germline, CDR1 is MDHEN, CDR2 SYDVKM. The CDR3 contains 15 residues. In nucleotides, the CDR3 is TGTGCCAGCAGTCGTACAGGTAACCCCTCCTACGAGCAGTACGTC. This sequence encodes CASSRTGNPSYEQYV.

This chain joins TRBV12-3 or TRBV12-4 and TRBJ2-4; D call uncertain. The V end was cut by 6 bases, the J end by 3 bases, with 15 bases between. CDR3 size: 15 residues. The CDR3 is CASRSSSQGKNIQYF. The CDR3 DNA is TGTGCCAGCAGAAGTTCGTCCCAAGGCAAAAACATTCAGTACTTC.

The V call is TRBV5-1, the J call TRBJ2-1; no definite D call. Trimming left V 0 bases short and J 7 bases short, with 8 bases between. The germline V gene encodes CDR1 SGHRS and CDR2 YFSETQ. This CDR3 comprises 13 residues. The CDR3 here is CASSLAVNNEQFF. The DNA of the CDR3 is TGCGCCAGCAGCTTGGCCGTAAATAATGAGCAGTTCTTC.

The chain couples TRBV10-3 to TRBJ2-1, with 11 nucleotides matching TRBD2. The CDR3 sequence is 17 residues long. The junction had 13 bases not matched to a gene; V was cut back by 4 bases and J by 8 bases. CDR1 and CDR2 from the germline V gene are ENHRY and SYGVKD. The DNA of the CDR3 is TGTGCCATCAGTGCCCCCAGCTCTAGCGGGGGGATATATGAGCAGTTCTTC. It specifies CAISAPSSSGGIYEQFF.

This clonotype was seen only a few times. The chain employs TRBV12-3 or TRBV12-4 and TRBJ2-7; 7 bases are a match to TRBD2. The CDR3 totals 13 residues. With 6 bases clipped from V and 3 bases from J, the junction kept 5 bases outside the gene matches. The CDR3 spells CASRAGVYYEQYF. The CDR3 DNA reads as TGTGCCAGCAGGGCGGGGGTATACTACGAGCAGTACTTC.

V usage is TRBV7-6 and J usage is TRBJ1-3; no clear D. Deletions cut 5 bases from V and 0 bases from J, with 14 bases between. The CDR3 totals 16 residues. CDR1 is SGHVS, CDR2 FNYEAQ, per germline. The CDR3 coding sequence is TGTGCCAGCAGCGCGAGATTGGACCGCTCTGGAAACACCATATATTTT. The encoded protein is CASSARLDRSGNTIYF.

The chain employs TRBV7-2 and TRBJ1-3; D unclear. V shed 1 base and J shed 0 bases, with 7 bases lying between them. The CDR3 spans 15 residues. Germline CDR1 reads SGHTA; CDR2 reads FQGNSA. The CDR3 coding sequence is TGTGCCAGCAGCTTAGGGTTACTCTCTGGAAACACCATATATTTT. It codes for CASSLGLLSGNTIYF.

This clonotype has a count of ten or more. V and J are TRBV12-5 and TRBJ2-3; D unresolved. The CDR3 length is 15 residues. Germline V lookup: CDR1 LGHNT, CDR2 FRNRAP. V was trimmed by 0 bases and J by 0 bases, leaving 7 bases between them. This chain's CDR3 is CASGLVQSSTDTQYF. CDR3 DNA: TGTGCTAGTGGTTTGGTACAGTCTAGCACAGATACGCAGTATTTT.

This clonotype was detected a few times. The chain has TRBV7-2 and TRBJ1-2; D gene ambiguous. V lost 4 bases and J lost 4, with 16 bases in between. The CDR3 loop spans 15 amino acids. Germline V gene lookup returns CDR1 SGHTA and CDR2 FQGNSA. The CDR3, as DNA: TGTGCCAGCAGCTCCCCCCAGCGTGCGAGCTATGGCTACACCTTC. It encodes CASSSPQRASYGYTF.

The chain has TRBV10-3 and TRBJ1-5, with D unclear. CDR3 length equals 14 residues. V was trimmed by 8 bases and J by 2 bases, leaving 13 bases between them. The germline V gene encodes CDR1 ENHRY and CDR2 SYGVKD. The CDR3 protein is CAIGSADGNQPQHF. The CDR3 bases are TGTGCCATCGGGAGTGCCGATGGCAATCAGCCCCAGCATTTT.

The V call is TRBV2, the J call TRBJ2-7; 7 nucleotides line up with TRBD1. The J segment lost 1 base and the V segment lost 6 bases, leaving 6 bases of the junction unmatched. The CDR3 is made up of 14 amino acids. Germline CDR1 SNHLY, CDR2 FYNNEI. In nucleotides, the CDR3 is TGTGCCAGCAGGGTCAGGGGGTGGTCCTACGAGCAGTACTTC. The encoded protein is CASRVRGWSYEQYF.

The chain is built from TRBV5-1 and TRBJ2-5; D is perhaps TRBD1 (6 bases). CDR1 is SGHRS and CDR2 is YFSETQ in the germline V gene. V dropped 0 bases and J dropped 4 bases, with 16 bases sitting between them. The CDR3 totals 16 residues. Written as DNA, the CDR3 is TGCGCCAGCAGCTTGGTTTGGGGGCTTAATCGAGAGACCCAGTACTTC. This gives the protein CASSLVWGLNRETQYF.

The chain uses TRBV9 and TRBJ2-5; maybe TRBD1 (6 bases). The CDR3 runs to 13 residues. Germline-derived CDR1 and CDR2 are SGDLS and YYNGEE. V shed 6 bases and J shed 5 bases, with 14 bases lying between them. The CDR3 here is CASKTGLGETQYF. The DNA for the CDR3 is TGTGCCAGCAAGACAGGTTTGGGTGAGACCCAGTACTTC.

This clonotype was seen more than once but under ten times. The rearrangement uses TRBV25-1 and TRBJ2-6; perhaps D is TRBD1 or TRBD2 (5 bases each). Germline assignment: CDR1 MGHDK and CDR2 SYGVNS. The V end was cut by 3 bases, the J end by 0 bases, with 9 bases between. The CDR3 has 16 amino acids. The CDR3: CASSEGRYSGANVLTF. In DNA form, the CDR3 reads TGTGCCAGCAGTGAGGGACGGTACTCTGGGGCCAACGTCCTGACTTTC.

The chain recombines TRBV27 with TRBJ1-1; unclear D gene. The CDR3 has 14 residues. Trimming cost V 2 bases and J 5 bases, with 12 bases left between them. Germline-derived CDR1 and CDR2 are MNHEY and SMNVEV (reference sequence). The CDR3 is CASSLRVRRTEAFF. CDR3 DNA sequence: TGTGCCAGCAGTTTAAGGGTGAGGAGAACTGAAGCTTTCTTT.

This sequence joins TRBV4-1 and TRBJ2-7; D is unclear. The V end was cut by 0 bases, the J end by 0 bases, with 6 bases between. Germline values: CDR1 MGHRA, CDR2 YSYEKL. The CDR3 is made up of 14 amino acids. Written as DNA, the CDR3 is TGCGCCAGCAGCCAAGATTCGAGCTCCTACGAGCAGTACTTC. Its protein is CASSQDSSSYEQYF.

This clonotype has a handful of counts. The J gene is TRBJ1-4, the V gene TRBV5-1; D might be TRBD1 (5 bases). Germline V gene lookup returns CDR1 SGHRS and CDR2 YFSETQ. The CDR3 sequence is 15 residues long. V was clipped by 1 base and J by 7 bases, with 14 bases between them. CDR3 nucleotide sequence: TGCGCCAGCAGCTTGTTGGGGCCGGGAGGTGAAAAACTGTTTTTT. This translates into CASSLLGPGGEKLFF.

This clonotype has more than one count but fewer than ten. The chain has TRBV12-3 or TRBV12-4 and TRBJ1-5; TRBD1 aligns across 9 bases. Trimming removed 3 bases from V and 4 bases from J; junction bases left unmatched: 4. The CDR3 covers 15 residues. This CDR3 reads CASSLGGTGNQPQHF. In nucleotides, the CDR3 is TGTGCCAGCAGTTTGGGGGGGACAGGGAATCAGCCCCAGCATTTT.

This clonotype appeared a few times. The CDR3 region is CASSYEGAWNTIYF. The CDR3 DNA sequence: TGTGCCAGCAGTTACGAGGGGGCCTGGAACACCATATATTTT. The genes are TRBV6-6 and TRBJ1-3; 7 bases map to TRBD1. Unmatched junction bases numbered 5, after V lost 2 bases and J lost 7 bases. Germline V gene lookup returns CDR1 MNHNY and CDR2 SVGAGI (reference sequence). The CDR3 loop spans 14 amino acids.

V and J are TRBV4-3 and TRBJ1-2; D not certain. From germline, CDR1 is LGHNA and CDR2 YSLEER. Between the trimmed V and J ends, which lost 0 bases and 4 bases, there was a span of 12 bases. CDR3 length: 15 amino acids. In DNA, the CDR3 is TGCGCCAGCAGCCAAGATATAGAGGGATTCTATGGCTACACCTTC. Protein product: CASSQDIEGFYGYTF.

In its sample, this clonotype was seen many times. The chain joins TRBV5-1 to TRBJ2-1, with D possibly TRBD2 on 10 matching bases. The CDR3 runs to 15 residues. Germline CDR1 reads SGHRS; CDR2 reads YFSETQ. V lost 4 bases and J lost 7, with 18 bases in between. Here the CDR3 DNA reads TGCGCCAGCAGCCAGCGGGGGGGGACAGGGAATGAGCAGTTCTTC. Translating it yields CASSQRGGTGNEQFF.

The chain links TRBV5-6 to TRBJ2-7; D is ambiguous. The CDR3 extends over 15 amino acids. The V gene lost 3 bases and the J gene lost 2 bases, with 15 bases spanning the gap. Per germline, CDR1 SGHDT and CDR2 YYEEEE. The CDR3 reads CASSSPGRLPYEQYF. The CDR3, as DNA: TGTGCCAGCAGCTCTCCGGGCCGCCTACCCTACGAGCAGTACTTC. Looking up the rest from reference TRBV5-6 and TRBJ2-7 gives the full variable domain: DAGVTQSPTHLIKTRGQQVTLRCSPKSGHDTVSWYQQALGQGPQFIFQYYEEEERQRGNFPDRFSGHQFPNYSSELNVNALLLGDSALYLCASSSPGRLPYEQYFGPGTRLTVT.

The J gene is TRBJ1-1, the V gene TRBV5-1; weak D call: TRBD1 (5 bases). Germline V CDR1 and CDR2: SGHRS, YFSETQ. Trimming took 2 bases from V and 8 from J, leaving 10 bases between them. There are 12 residues in the CDR3. The DNA for the CDR3 is TGCGCCAGCAGCTTCGAAGGGGACGAAGCTTTCTTT. Amino acid sequence: CASSFEGDEAFF. The full variable domain, in which reference TRBV5-1 and TRBJ1-1 provide the parts outside the CDR3, is KAGVTQTPRYLIKTRGQQVTLSCSPISGHRSVSWYQQTPGQGLQFLFEYFSETQRNKGNFPGRFSGRQFSNSRSEMNVSTLELGDSALYLCASSFEGDEAFFGQGTRLTVV.

This clonotype was recorded at least ten times. The gene calls are TRBV7-2 and TRBJ2-2, with 11 bases that match TRBD2. CDR3 length: 18 amino acids. Trimming cost V 5 bases and J 7 bases; bases outside gene matches: 15. Germline loops: CDR1 SGHTA, CDR2 FQGNSA. The CDR3 is CASSPRPTSGAWGGELFF. In DNA, the CDR3 is TGTGCCAGCAGCCCCAGGCCGACTAGCGGGGCTTGGGGCGGGGAGCTGTTTTTT.

This clonotype was seen a few times. The rearrangement links TRBV7-9 to TRBJ1-1, with no clear D. Germline assignment: CDR1 SEHNR and CDR2 FQNEAQ (reference sequence). V dropped 5 bases and J dropped 5 bases, with 12 bases sitting between them. The CDR3 contains 13 residues. The CDR3 region has the DNA TGTGCCAGCAGCCAAGGCCCGGCGACTGAAGCTTTCTTT. Translating it yields CASSQGPATEAFF.

About this clonotype itself: It is unclear where the CDR3 begins or ends on the DNA, so no DNA is shown, and the CDR3 is as TCRdb lists it. The chain has TRBV12-3 or TRBV12-4 and TRBJ1-1; the table names TRBD1, a call not compared with the DNA. The CDR3 adds up to 12 amino acids, both ends counted. CDR3 sequence: CASSFARGATFF.

The V gene is TRBV7-9, the J gene TRBJ1-5; no firm D call. Trimming removed 4 bases from V and 6 bases from J, with 7 bases in between. The V gene's germline CDR1 is SEHNR and CDR2 FQNEAQ (reference sequence). The CDR3 is 12 amino acids. The CDR3: CASSSDGQPQHF. The CDR3, as DNA: TGTGCCAGCAGCTCCGACGGTCAGCCCCAGCATTTT. The whole variable domain, remainder taken from reference TRBV7-9 and TRBJ1-5, is DTGVSQNPRHKITKRGQNVTFRCDPISEHNRLYWYRQTLGQGPEFLTYFQNEAQLEKSRLLSDRFSAERPKGSFSTLEIQRTEQGDSAMYLCASSSDGQPQHFGDGTRLSIL.

The chain joins TRBV2 to TRBJ1-1; possible D gene TRBD1, 6 bases. The germline V gene encodes CDR1 SNHLY and CDR2 FYNNEI. The CDR3 loop spans 12 amino acids. The CDR3 region is CQSAGGRTKAFF. The CDR3 DNA follows: TGTCAGAGCGCGGGGGGCAGAACTAAAGCTTTCTTT.

This clonotype showed up just a few times. This rearrangement joins TRBV6-2 or TRBV6-3 to TRBJ2-1; D unresolved. CDR1 is MNHEY, CDR2 SVGEGT, per germline. V was shortened by 2 bases and J by 0 bases, with 11 bases between the two germline ends. The CDR3 sequence is 16 residues long. The CDR3 coding sequence is TGTGCCAGCAGTTACGGTCTAGGGTTCTCCTACAATGAGCAGTTCTTC. Its protein product is CASSYGLGFSYNEQFF.

This clonotype was detected ten times or more. The chain links TRBV5-1 to TRBJ1-5; TRBD1 matches at 10 bases. This CDR3 has 14 amino acids. J gave up 2 bases and V 4 bases, and 0 bases lay outside the gene matches. The germline V gene encodes CDR1 SGHRS and CDR2 YFSETQ. The CDR3 DNA follows: TGCGCCAGCAGCGGACAGGGGGGCAATCAGCCCCAGCATTTT. This encodes CASSGQGGNQPQHF.

The V gene is TRBV4-1, the J gene TRBJ1-1; TRBD1 matches at 12 bases. V lost 0 bases, J lost 9 bases, and 11 bases stayed unmatched. This CDR3 has 17 amino acids. CDR1 and CDR2 (germline): MGHRA, YSYEKL. CDR3 DNA: TGCGCCAGCAGCCAAGACCCTCCGGGACAGGGGGCGAGGAAAGCTTTCTTT. It is translated as CASSQDPPGQGARKAFF.